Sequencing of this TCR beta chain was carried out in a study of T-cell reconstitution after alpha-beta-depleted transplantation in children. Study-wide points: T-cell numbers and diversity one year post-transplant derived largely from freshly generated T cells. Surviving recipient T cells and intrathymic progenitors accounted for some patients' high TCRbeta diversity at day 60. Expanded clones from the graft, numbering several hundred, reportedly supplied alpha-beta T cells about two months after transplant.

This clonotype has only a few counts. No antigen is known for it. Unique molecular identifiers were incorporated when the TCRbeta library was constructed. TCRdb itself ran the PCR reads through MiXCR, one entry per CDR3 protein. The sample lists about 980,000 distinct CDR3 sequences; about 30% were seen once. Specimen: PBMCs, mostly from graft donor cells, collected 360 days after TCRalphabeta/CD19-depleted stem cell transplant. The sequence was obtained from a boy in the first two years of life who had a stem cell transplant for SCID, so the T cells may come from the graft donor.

This chain's CDR3 is CASSYSSKGAGNYGYTF. CDR3 DNA: TGTGCCAGCAGTTACTCTTCGAAGGGGGCGGGTAACTATGGCTACACCTTC. V gene TRBV6-5 combines with J gene TRBJ1-2; 7 bases line up with TRBD1. The CDR3 sequence is 17 residues long. Germline lookup yields CDR1 MNHEY and CDR2 SVGAGI. Trimming removed 0 bases from V and 1 base from J; junction bases left unmatched: 8.